These 27 T cell receptor beta chains originate from one sample sequenced in a study of neurological immune-mediated disorders. TCRdb processed the 5' RACE reads anew with MiXCR; each CDR3 protein has one entry. The sample consists of over 35,000 distinct CDR3 sequences, around 4.5% of them appearing once. Material for sequencing was PBMCs. These receptor sequences come from a woman aged 60-75 years with multiple sclerosis.

V gene TRBV5-1 combines with J gene TRBJ2-1; 7 bases map to TRBD1. The CDR3 consists of 17 residues. V lost 0 bases, J lost 0 bases, and 6 bases stayed unmatched. CDR1 and CDR2 (germline): SGHRS, YFSETQ. CDR3 in DNA: TGCGCCAGCAGCTTGGAGGGGGCGAGTAGCTCCTACAATGAGCAGTTCTTC. Translated: CASSLEGASSSYNEQFF. Based on the CDR3 plus reference TRBV5-1 and TRBJ2-1, the full variable domain is KAGVTQTPRYLIKTRGQQVTLSCSPISGHRSVSWYQQTPGQGLQFLFEYFSETQRNKGNFPGRFSGRQFSNSRSEMNVSTLELGDSALYLCASSLEGASSSYNEQFFGPGTRLTVL.

V is TRBV4-1 and J is TRBJ2-2, with D uncertain. The germline CDR1 and CDR2 sequences are MGHRA and YSYEKL. The CDR3 is made up of 17 amino acids. The germline V and J ends were trimmed by 2 bases and 4 bases, with 17 bases remaining between them. The chain's CDR3 is CASSQPDMGLSTGELFF. The DNA of the CDR3 is TGCGCCAGCAGCCAACCCGACATGGGGTTGTCCACCGGGGAGCTGTTTTTT.

This clonotype occurred a few times. The V gene is TRBV12-3 or TRBV12-4, the J gene TRBJ2-7; 9 nucleotides match TRBD1. V lost 5 bases and J lost 4; bases outside the gene matches: 6. The CDR3 sequence is 14 residues long. CDR3 loop: CASSPGQGRYEQYF. In nucleotides, the CDR3 is TGTGCCAGCAGTCCGGGACAGGGAAGGTACGAGCAGTACTTC.

This clonotype was detected ten times or more. The CDR3 coding sequence is TGTGCCAGCAGCTTAGACGGGAACACCGGGGAGCTGTTTTTT. Translating gives CASSLDGNTGELFF. The chain joins TRBV7-2 to TRBJ2-2; D is unclear. The CDR3 runs 14 residues. Deletions cut 1 base from V and 1 base from J, with 4 bases between. Germline CDR1 reads SGHTA; CDR2 reads FQGNSA.

In this sample, this clonotype turned up a few times. V gene TRBV2 combines with J gene TRBJ1-5, with 7 bases fitting TRBD1. Unmatched junction bases numbered 4, after V lost 1 base and J lost 4 bases. The V gene's germline CDR1 is SNHLY and CDR2 FYNNEI. This CDR3 is built from 15 residues. The CDR3 DNA follows: TGTGCCAGCAGTGAAGTACCGGGACAGAATCAGCCCCAGCATTTT. Translating it yields CASSEVPGQNQPQHF.

This clonotype came up many times. The chain links TRBV20-1 to TRBJ2-3, with 7 bases aligning to TRBD2. Germline trimming cut 6 bases from V and 1 base from J; bases unmatched to any gene: 7. Germline CDR1 and CDR2: DFQATT and SNEGSKA (reference sequence). The CDR3 length is 14 residues. The CDR3 is CSAETSFGTDTQYF. CDR3 nucleotides: TGCAGTGCAGAGACTAGCTTCGGCACAGATACGCAGTATTTT.

In its sample, this clonotype was seen many times. The rearrangement joins TRBV4-3 to TRBJ1-2; D uncertain. The CDR3 has 14 residues. V lost 0 bases and J 8 bases, leaving 13 bases between the germline ends. Germline loops: CDR1 LGHNA, CDR2 YSLEER. The CDR3 DNA reads as TGCGCCAGCAGCCAAGACAGCCTAAAAGGGGGCTACACCTTC. As protein: CASSQDSLKGGYTF.

This clonotype was detected ten times or more. This sequence joins TRBV12-3 or TRBV12-4 and TRBJ2-3; unclear D gene. This CDR3 spans 13 amino acids. Trimming shortened V by 3 bases and J by 4 bases, and 8 bases separated the two germline ends. The CDR3 nucleotides read TGTGCCAGCAGTTTTAGTTTCCCAGATACGCAGTATTTT. Protein: CASSFSFPDTQYF.

In its sample, this clonotype was seen many times. This chain links TRBV2 with TRBJ2-7; 7 bases align to TRBD2. V gave up 1 base and J gave up 6 bases; unmatched junction bases: 6. The germline gives CDR1 SNHLY, CDR2 FYNNEI. The CDR3 is 14 amino acids. This CDR3 is CASSEGREKVEQYV. CDR3 nucleotides: TGTGCCAGCAGTGAAGGGCGGGAGAAGGTCGAGCAGTACGTC.

This clonotype showed up many times. This chain connects TRBV7-3 to TRBJ2-3; 7 bases map to TRBD2. The CDR3 extends over 17 amino acids. Trimming took 5 bases from V and 2 from J; bases not matched to a gene: 13. Per germline, CDR1 SGHTA and CDR2 FQGTGA. In DNA form, the CDR3 reads TGTGCCAGCAGCCCCCTGGGAGCGGGGCTAGACACAGATACGCAGTATTTT. This encodes CASSPLGAGLDTDTQYF. The whole variable domain, filled in from reference TRBV7-3 and TRBJ2-3, reads GAGVSQTPSNKVTEKGKYVELRCDPISGHTALYWYRQSLGQGPEFLIYFQGTGAADDSGLPNDRFFAVRPEGSVSTLKIQRTERGDSAVYLCASSPLGAGLDTDTQYFGPGTRLTVL.

This clonotype was recorded a few times. This chain links TRBV20-1 with TRBJ2-7, with 8 bases that match TRBD1. With 4 bases clipped from V and 3 bases from J, the junction kept 2 bases outside the gene matches. This CDR3 contains 12 residues. Germline lookup yields CDR1 DFQATT and CDR2 SNEGSKA (reference sequence). The CDR3 nucleotides read TGCAGTGCTACCGGGACAGGCTACGAGCAGTACTTC. Translated: CSATGTGYEQYF.

This clonotype showed up many times. V and J are TRBV10-2 and TRBJ2-1, with 10 bases fitting TRBD2. Germline V gene sequence: CDR1 WSHSY, CDR2 SAAADI. V dropped 4 bases and J dropped 9; count of bases not matched to a gene: 6. The CDR3 is 14 amino acids. The CDR3: CASSASGGAFEQFF. The CDR3 DNA reads TGCGCCAGCAGTGCCAGCGGGGGGGCCTTTGAGCAGTTCTTC.

The table lists this clonotype with many counts. This sequence joins TRBV10-1 and TRBJ2-4; D possibly corresponds to TRBD2 (6 bases). The ends were cut back, 0 bases at V and 15 bases at J, with 18 bases in the middle. The CDR3 has 14 amino acids. From germline, CDR1 is WNHNN and CDR2 SYGVQD (reference sequence). The CDR3 DNA reads TGCGCCAGCAGTGAGTCAGGAACCGGGACTCATAGGTACTTC. It is translated as CASSESGTGTHRYF.

This clonotype was counted at least ten times. The chain couples TRBV6-5 to TRBJ1-4; the D is unclear. V was clipped by 6 bases and J by 8 bases, with 13 bases between them. Germline V lookup: CDR1 MNHEY, CDR2 SVGAGI. The CDR3 covers 13 residues. CDR3 loop: CASSPDRREKLFF. The DNA of the CDR3 is TGTGCCAGCAGCCCCGACCGCCGGGAAAAACTGTTTTTT.

This clonotype was detected only a few times. The chain employs TRBV4-1 and TRBJ1-2; 9 nucleotides align to TRBD1. The germline CDR1 and CDR2 sequences are MGHRA and YSYEKL. The CDR3 runs 17 residues. V was pared by 1 base and J by 4 bases, with 10 bases of the junction left unmatched. In DNA form, the CDR3 reads TGCGCCAGCAGCCAAGGGGGCGGACAGGGGATACCCTATGGCTACACCTTC. This encodes CASSQGGGQGIPYGYTF.

This clonotype was detected ten times or more. J is TRBJ1-1 and V is TRBV20-1; TRBD1 matches at 8 bases. J gave up 0 bases and V 4 bases, and 4 bases lay outside the gene matches. From germline, CDR1 is DFQATT and CDR2 SNEGSKA (reference sequence). The CDR3 is 14 amino acids. The CDR3 coding sequence is TGCAGTGCTAAGACAGGGGTTATGAACACTGAAGCTTTCTTT. Translation gives CSAKTGVMNTEAFF.

This clonotype was picked up a small number of times. The genes are TRBV7-8 and TRBJ1-2, with a weak D call TRBD1 (6 bases). In germline, CDR1 is SGHVS, CDR2 FQNEAQ. CDR3 size: 13 residues. Trimming shortened V by 4 bases and J by 9 bases, and 15 bases separated the two germline ends. DNA for the CDR3: TGTGCCAGCAGCTATGGACAGCGAGGTAGCTACACCTTC. This encodes CASSYGQRGSYTF.

V and J are TRBV15 and TRBJ2-2, with TRBD1 as a possible D gene (6 bases). The V and J ends lost 5 bases and 0 bases respectively, with 19 bases between them. The CDR3 totals 18 residues. CDR1 and CDR2 from the germline V gene are LNHNV and YYDKDF (reference sequence). The CDR3 coding sequence is TGTGCCACCAGCTCCGGCGGACAGATCTTCGCGAACACCGGGGAGCTGTTTTTT. Amino acids: CATSSGGQIFANTGELFF.

This clonotype has a count of ten or more. The chain couples TRBV6-5 to TRBJ2-3; possibly TRBD2 for D (6 bases). Germline V gives CDR1 MNHEY, CDR2 SVGAGI. The CDR3 runs to 15 residues. V was trimmed by 2 bases and J by 0 bases, leaving 9 bases between them. The CDR3 coding sequence is TGTGCCAGCAGTTACGCGGGAACTAGCACAGATACGCAGTATTTT. Its translation is CASSYAGTSTDTQYF.

At least ten counts were recorded for this clonotype. V and J are TRBV7-2 and TRBJ1-4; D is undetermined. V was shortened by 3 bases and J by 3 bases, with 8 bases between the two germline ends. Germline CDR1 SGHTA, CDR2 FQGNSA. This CDR3 is 14 amino acids long. CDR3 amino acids: CASSLGRANEKLFF. For the CDR3, the DNA is TGTGCCAGCAGCTTGGGGAGGGCTAATGAAAAACTGTTTTTT.

The V and J genes are TRBV6-2 or TRBV6-3 and TRBJ2-2; D uncertain. Looked up from germline, CDR1 is MNHEY and CDR2 is SVGEGT. The germline V and J ends were trimmed by 6 bases and 2 bases, with 7 bases remaining between them. CDR3 length equals 13 residues. DNA for the CDR3: TGTGCCAGCAGCCGGCCTAACACCGGGGAGCTGTTTTTT. Its translation: CASSRPNTGELFF.

In this sample, this clonotype turned up a few times. The chain has TRBV4-3 and TRBJ2-5; a weak D match, TRBD2 (5 bases). The V gene lost 0 bases and the J gene lost 4 bases, with 9 bases spanning the gap. This CDR3 is built from 14 residues. Germline CDR1 is LGHNA and CDR2 is YSLEER. CDR3 loop: CASSQDLSGETQYF. In nucleotides, the CDR3 is TGCGCCAGCAGCCAAGATTTGAGCGGAGAGACCCAGTACTTC.

Only a few counts were recorded for this clonotype. The chain uses TRBV5-1 and TRBJ2-4; D gene ambiguous. CDR1 SGHRS and CDR2 YFSETQ come from the germline V gene. Trimming took off 1 base at V and 8 bases at J, with 13 bases between the two ends. This CDR3 has 14 residues. As DNA, the CDR3 is TGCGCCAGCAGCTTGACGGTCGACCCCCACATTCAGTACTTC. It is translated as CASSLTVDPHIQYF.

V and J are TRBV5-1 and TRBJ2-5, with TRBD2 identical over 7 bases. There are 13 residues in the CDR3. J was trimmed by 5 bases and V by 4 bases; bases with no gene match: 5. CDR1 SGHRS and CDR2 YFSETQ come from the germline V gene. The CDR3 DNA reads as TGCGCCAGCAGCGGGGGAGGGCCCGAGACCCAGTACTTC. As protein: CASSGGGPETQYF.

This clonotype came up many times. The CDR3 sequence: CASSPIGGTYNEQFF. The CDR3 nucleotides read TGCGCCAGCAGCCCGATAGGGGGGACATACAATGAGCAGTTCTTC. V is TRBV4-3 and J is TRBJ2-1, with D perhaps assigned TRBD1 or TRBD2 (6 bases each). The V gene's germline CDR1 is LGHNA and CDR2 YSLEER. The V and J ends lost 4 bases and 4 bases respectively, with 14 bases between them. The CDR3 length is 15 residues.

This clonotype showed up many times. The chain uses TRBV5-1 and TRBJ2-3; D not resolved. Trimming stripped 4 bases from V and 0 bases from J, with 12 bases between. Germline V gives CDR1 SGHRS, CDR2 YFSETQ. The CDR3 is 15 residues long. DNA for the CDR3: TGCGCCAGCAGCCCGGCCGGCGTTAGCACAGATACGCAGTATTTT. Translating gives CASSPAGVSTDTQYF.

In this sample, this clonotype turned up many times. The CDR3 DNA sequence: TGCGCCAGCAGTGACGGTGGGACGGAACTATTCTTT. Residues: CASSDGGTELFF. The V gene is TRBV10-1, the J gene TRBJ1-1; possible D gene TRBD1, 5 bases. CDR1 and CDR2 from the germline V gene are WNHNN and SYGVQD (reference sequence). This CDR3 has 12 residues. Trimming pared 3 bases from V and 14 bases from J, leaving 16 bases between.